This note documents a single TCR beta chain sequence. The data were obtained in a study of blood T cell repertoires in COVID-19. Profiling relied on immunoSEQ multiplex PCR, and the TCRdb table lists in-frame clones only, not all of them. The sample has 350,000 or so clones, about 87% seen once. Germline-derived CDR1 and CDR2 are KGHSH and LQKENI. This CDR3 contains 16 residues. The J segment lost 2 bases and the V segment lost 6 bases, leaving 9 bases of the junction unmatched. The sample consisted of peripheral blood. The chain joins TRBV18 to TRBJ2-1; 8 positions match TRBD1. This TCR came from a young woman with COVID-19, enrolled during active disease. The CDR3 loop reads CASSLDRGRTYNEQFF. CDR3 DNA: TGTGCCAGCTCCCTCGACAGGGGAAGGACCTACAATGAGCAGTTCTTC.